This T cell receptor (beta chain) was identified in a study of identical twins. The study's findings and limits: Surplus twin overlap in beta out-of-frame sequences was less pronounced.

The CDR3 has 14 residues. J was trimmed by 9 bases and V by 2 bases; bases with no gene match: 8. Germline assignment: CDR1 DFQATT and CDR2 SNEGSKA (reference sequence). With template switching, a universal primer site was added, and the cDNA carried unique molecular identifiers. Via MiXCR, TCRdb re-called the 5' RACE reads, giving one row per CDR3 protein. The sample lists 1.5 million to 2 million distinct CDR3 sequences, roughly a third seen once, with about 0.27% in the top ten. Healthy Caucasians were all of the donors. For this clonotype: Its antigen is not identified.

Material: cord blood. V usage is TRBV20-1 and J usage is TRBJ2-4, with 9 bases fitting TRBD1. The receptor was isolated from a newborn girl in good health. The DNA for the CDR3 is TGCAGTGCTAGACCGACAGGGGGAAAGGGCATTCAGTACTTC. Translation gives CSARPTGGKGIQYF.